This TCR beta chain is drawn from a study of cytomegalovirus exposure and HLA in healthy donors. Method: immunoSEQ multiplex PCR; TCRdb's copy keeps in-frame clones and lacks some. The sample lists 350,000 or so clones, about nine tenths seen once, with about 0.91% in the top ten. Study-level findings and limits: A subsequent analysis found that TCR clusters from the first cohort also tended to co-occur in the approximately 110 validation repertoires, with 90% to 95% of cluster scores above 0. The study designated fewer than 200 TCR beta chains cytomegalovirus-associated.

On this clone itself: Its specificity is not known.

Germline lookup yields CDR1 MNHEY and CDR2 SMNVEV (reference sequence). The CDR3 spans 15 residues. Trimming removed 5 bases from V and 0 bases from J, with 13 bases in between. J is TRBJ1-2 and V is TRBV27; D is possibly TRBD1 (5 bases). What was sequenced was PBMCs. This sequence was found in a woman in her late teens or twenties in good health and CMV-seronegative. CDR3 amino acids: CASSPQGEANYGYTF. In DNA form, the CDR3 reads TGTGCCAGCAGTCCCCAAGGGGAGGCTAACTATGGCTACACCTTC.